The rows below give T cell receptor beta chains drawn from one sample of a study of graft-versus-host responses after intestinal transplantation. The repertoire was sequenced with immunoSEQ multiplex PCR; TCRdb's copy has only in-frame clones and lacks some. Of approximately 20,000 clones in the sample, over 65% were seen once. Sequencing used ileum tissue, obtained about 20 days after intestinal transplant. These receptors were collected from a human patient who received an intestinal transplant, so some T cells may come from the graft donor. The CDR3 runs from the conserved cysteine through the conserved F or W. The order of the fields is V gene, J gene, clone size, D gene, CDR3 protein, CDR3 DNA. The D gene is left open where the match is weak. Only some rows state a clone size, as once, few, many or a class for expanded clones.

v_call: TRBV28
j_call: TRBJ1-2
clone_size: -
d_call: -
cdr3_aa: CASSLCHISPANYGYTF
cdr3_nt: TGTGCCAGCAGTTTATGCCACATATCTCCAGCTAACTATGGCTACACCTTC

v_call: TRBV14
j_call: TRBJ2-7
clone_size: -
d_call: -
cdr3_aa: CASSQVGRAWEQYF
cdr3_nt: TGTGCCAGCAGCCAAGTGGGCAGGGCCTGGGAGCAGTACTTC

v_call: TRBV25-1
j_call: TRBJ2-1
clone_size: -
d_call: -
cdr3_aa: CASSEVGLWGNEQFF
cdr3_nt: TGTGCCAGCAGTGAGGTCGGACTATGGGGCAATGAGCAGTTCTTC

v_call: TRBV10-3
j_call: TRBJ2-1
clone_size: -
d_call: TRBD1
cdr3_aa: CAISEGQGTIRDPEQFF
cdr3_nt: TGTGCCATCAGTGAGGGACAGGGAACGATTCGAGACCCCGAGCAGTTCTTC

v_call: TRBV7-9
j_call: TRBJ1-1
clone_size: -
d_call: -
cdr3_aa: CASSLGSTEAFF
cdr3_nt: TGTGCCAGCAGCTTGGGGAGCACTGAAGCTTTCTTT

v_call: TRBV12-1
j_call: TRBJ1-2
clone_size: -
d_call: -
cdr3_aa: CASSCSGRESYTF
cdr3_nt: TGTGCCAGCAGCTGCTCGGGACGGGAGAGCTACACCTTC

v_call: TRBV27
j_call: TRBJ2-5
clone_size: -
d_call: -
cdr3_aa: CASSQLWGVGAGTQYF
cdr3_nt: TGTGCCAGCAGTCAATTGTGGGGTGTAGGGGCTGGGACCCAGTACTTC

v_call: TRBV7-2
j_call: TRBJ2-5
clone_size: -
d_call: -
cdr3_aa: CASSPVRAQETQYF
cdr3_nt: TGTGCCAGCAGCCCGGTGCGCGCCCAAGAGACCCAGTACTTC

v_call: TRBV5-6
j_call: TRBJ1-1
clone_size: -
d_call: -
cdr3_aa: CASSLQQVKIGAFF
cdr3_nt: TGTGCCAGCAGCTTACAACAGGTGAAGATCGGAGCTTTCTTT

v_call: TRBV7-3
j_call: TRBJ1-5
clone_size: -
d_call: TRBD1
cdr3_aa: CASSSYSGTVPNQPQHF
cdr3_nt: TGTGCCAGCAGCTCCTACTCTGGGACAGTCCCCAATCAGCCCCAGCATTTT

v_call: TRBV7-3
j_call: TRBJ2-2
clone_size: -
d_call: TRBD1
cdr3_aa: CASSLVGGTGTIGELFF
cdr3_nt: TGTGCCAGCAGCTTAGTCGGCGGGACAGGGACTATCGGGGAGCTGTTTTTT

v_call: TRBV5-6
j_call: TRBJ2-6
clone_size: -
d_call: -
cdr3_aa: CASSFTGGEFSGANVLTF
cdr3_nt: TGTGCCAGCAGCTTCACAGGGGGGGAGTTTTCTGGGGCCAACGTCCTGACTTTC

v_call: TRBV5-1
j_call: TRBJ1-1
clone_size: -
d_call: TRBD1
cdr3_aa: CASSGLTGEAFF
cdr3_nt: TGCGCCAGCAGCGGATTGACAGGGGAAGCTTTCTTT

v_call: TRBV4-3
j_call: TRBJ2-3
clone_size: once
d_call: -
cdr3_aa: CASSRVWGGPTDTQYF
cdr3_nt: TGCGCCAGCAGCCGAGTATGGGGGGGGCCCACAGATACGCAGTATTTT

v_call: TRBV10-3
j_call: TRBJ1-2
clone_size: once
d_call: TRBD1
cdr3_aa: CAITVDEFRGARYGYTF
cdr3_nt: TGTGCCATAACAGTCGACGAATTCAGGGGGGCGCGTTATGGCTACACCTTC

v_call: TRBV5-1
j_call: TRBJ2-1
clone_size: once
d_call: TRBD2
cdr3_aa: CASSFFTSGGYNEQFF
cdr3_nt: TGCGCCAGCAGCTTCTTCACTAGCGGGGGTTACAATGAGCAGTTCTTC

v_call: TRBV30
j_call: TRBJ1-2
clone_size: -
d_call: TRBD1
cdr3_aa: CAWWTGPHNYGYTF
cdr3_nt: TGTGCCTGGTGGACAGGGCCACATAACTATGGCTACACCTTC

v_call: TRBV19
j_call: TRBJ1-2
clone_size: -
d_call: TRBD1
cdr3_aa: CASSLDRGLSGYTF
cdr3_nt: TGTGCCAGTAGTCTCGACAGGGGGCTTAGTGGCTACACCTTC

v_call: TRBV5-1
j_call: TRBJ2-7
clone_size: -
d_call: TRBD2
cdr3_aa: CASSLSGLADEQYF
cdr3_nt: TGCGCCAGCAGCTTATCCGGACTAGCGGACGAGCAGTACTTC

v_call: TRBV4-1
j_call: TRBJ2-1
clone_size: -
d_call: TRBD2
cdr3_aa: CASSQDNLIAGGYNEQFF
cdr3_nt: TGCGCCAGCAGCCAAGATAACCTGATAGCGGGGGGCTACAATGAGCAGTTCTTC

v_call: TRBV6-1
j_call: TRBJ1-2
clone_size: -
d_call: -
cdr3_aa: CASSEVRQANYGYTF
cdr3_nt: TGTGCCAGCAGTGAAGTAAGGCAGGCCAATTATGGCTACACCTTC

v_call: TRBV4-3
j_call: TRBJ1-3
clone_size: -
d_call: -
cdr3_aa: CASSHLYIKGENTIYF
cdr3_nt: TGCGCCAGCAGCCACTTGTACATCAAGGGGGAAAACACCATATATTTT

v_call: TRBV28
j_call: TRBJ2-1
clone_size: -
d_call: -
cdr3_aa: CASSLLWVAARYNEQFF
cdr3_nt: TGTGCCAGCAGTTTACTGTGGGTAGCGGCGAGATACAATGAGCAGTTCTTC

v_call: TRBV4-1
j_call: TRBJ2-7
clone_size: -
d_call: TRBD2
cdr3_aa: CASSQEVRVSGSSYEQYF
cdr3_nt: TGCGCCAGCAGCCAAGAAGTTCGCGTTAGCGGGAGCTCCTACGAGCAGTACTTC

v_call: TRBV27
j_call: TRBJ2-7
clone_size: -
d_call: -
cdr3_aa: CASSLFGSGEQYF
cdr3_nt: TGTGCCAGCAGTTTATTTGGGTCGGGGGAGCAGTACTTC

v_call: TRBV19
j_call: TRBJ1-1
clone_size: -
d_call: TRBD1
cdr3_aa: CASSIPRTGEAEAFF
cdr3_nt: TGTGCCAGTAGTATTCCAAGGACAGGGGAGGCTGAAGCTTTCTTT

v_call: TRBV6-5
j_call: TRBJ2-3
clone_size: -
d_call: TRBD2
cdr3_aa: CASSYSLAEDTDTQYF
cdr3_nt: TGTGCCAGCAGTTACTCGCTAGCGGAGGACACAGATACGCAGTATTTT

v_call: TRBV14
j_call: TRBJ1-1
clone_size: -
d_call: TRBD1
cdr3_aa: CASSPWTGGVTEAFF
cdr3_nt: TGTGCCAGCAGCCCCTGGACAGGGGGAGTCACTGAAGCTTTCTTT

v_call: TRBV12-5
j_call: TRBJ2-3
clone_size: -
d_call: TRBD2
cdr3_aa: CASGPSSGGVDTQYF
cdr3_nt: TGTGCTAGTGGTCCTTCTAGCGGGGGGGTAGATACGCAGTATTTT

v_call: TRBV4-3
j_call: TRBJ1-2
clone_size: -
d_call: TRBD1
cdr3_aa: CASSQERQGYFNYGYTF
cdr3_nt: TGCGCCAGCAGCCAAGAGAGACAGGGATATTTCAACTATGGCTACACCTTC

v_call: TRBV4-1
j_call: TRBJ2-7
clone_size: -
d_call: -
cdr3_aa: CASSLRQDEQYF
cdr3_nt: TGCGCCAGCAGTCTCCGACAGGACGAGCAGTACTTC

v_call: TRBV2
j_call: TRBJ2-3
clone_size: -
d_call: TRBD2
cdr3_aa: CASSEGAGGQYF
cdr3_nt: TGTGCCAGCAGTGAAGGGGCGGGAGGGCAGTATTTT

v_call: TRBV2
j_call: TRBJ2-7
clone_size: -
d_call: TRBD1
cdr3_aa: CASSEGTGLLYEQYF
cdr3_nt: TGTGCCAGCAGTGAGGGGACAGGGCTCCTATACGAGCAGTACTTC

v_call: TRBV30
j_call: TRBJ1-6
clone_size: -
d_call: TRBD1
cdr3_aa: CAWTGTENSPLHF
cdr3_nt: TGTGCCTGGACCGGGACAGAGAATTCACCCCTCCACTTT

v_call: TRBV28
j_call: TRBJ2-1
clone_size: once
d_call: TRBD1
cdr3_aa: CASRKYRGSSYNEQFF
cdr3_nt: TGTGCCAGCAGGAAATACAGGGGTTCATCCTACAATGAGCAGTTCTTC

v_call: TRBV6-6
j_call: TRBJ1-2
clone_size: -
d_call: -
cdr3_aa: CASSYELRGPIYGYTF
cdr3_nt: TGTGCCAGCAGCTACGAACTCAGGGGTCCGATCTATGGCTACACCTTC

v_call: TRBV2
j_call: TRBJ1-4
clone_size: few
d_call: -
cdr3_aa: CASWRGAANEKLFF
cdr3_nt: TGTGCCAGCTGGAGGGGAGCCGCTAATGAAAAACTGTTTTTT

v_call: TRBV9
j_call: TRBJ2-5
clone_size: -
d_call: TRBD2
cdr3_aa: CASSVRLAGGPYQETQYF
cdr3_nt: TGTGCCAGCAGCGTCCGGCTAGCGGGGGGCCCGTACCAAGAGACCCAGTACTTC

v_call: TRBV7-8
j_call: TRBJ1-3
clone_size: -
d_call: -
cdr3_aa: CASSSVGLFPGNTIYF
cdr3_nt: TGTGCCAGCAGCTCGGTCGGCCTATTCCCCGGGAACACCATATATTTT

v_call: TRBV6-1
j_call: TRBJ2-7
clone_size: -
d_call: -
cdr3_aa: CASSESGYEQYF
cdr3_nt: TGTGCCAGCAGTGAGAGTGGCTACGAGCAGTACTTC

v_call: TRBV19
j_call: TRBJ1-1
clone_size: -
d_call: TRBD1
cdr3_aa: CASSQGEITEAFF
cdr3_nt: TGTGCCAGCTCACAGGGGGAAATCACTGAAGCTTTCTTT

v_call: TRBV7-9
j_call: TRBJ2-2
clone_size: -
d_call: TRBD1
cdr3_aa: CASSSEQGARTGELFF
cdr3_nt: TGTGCCAGCAGCTCAGAACAGGGGGCTCGGACCGGGGAGCTGTTTTTT

v_call: TRBV5-6
j_call: TRBJ2-7
clone_size: -
d_call: -
cdr3_aa: CASSGGTAYEQYF
cdr3_nt: TGTGCCAGCAGCGGCGGGACAGCCTACGAGCAGTACTTC

v_call: TRBV27
j_call: TRBJ1-2
clone_size: -
d_call: TRBD1
cdr3_aa: CASSLRGHGYGYTF
cdr3_nt: TGTGCCAGCAGTTTGAGGGGGCACGGCTATGGCTACACCTTC

v_call: TRBV4-2
j_call: TRBJ2-1
clone_size: few
d_call: TRBD1
cdr3_aa: CASSQDRDSPSNEQFF
cdr3_nt: TGTGCCAGCAGCCAGGACCGGGACAGCCCTTCCAATGAGCAGTTCTTC

v_call: TRBV10-3
j_call: TRBJ1-1
clone_size: medium-sized
d_call: -
cdr3_aa: CAISDGRDFTEAFF
cdr3_nt: TGTGCCATCAGTGATGGCAGGGATTTTACTGAAGCTTTCTTT

v_call: TRBV6-6
j_call: TRBJ2-3
clone_size: -
d_call: TRBD2
cdr3_aa: CASGTGTSVTDTQYF
cdr3_nt: TGTGCCAGCGGGACCGGGACTAGCGTTACAGATACGCAGTATTTT

v_call: TRBV27
j_call: TRBJ1-1
clone_size: -
d_call: -
cdr3_aa: CASSLGQEAFF
cdr3_nt: TGTGCCAGCAGTTTAGGGCAGGAAGCTTTCTTT

v_call: TRBV27
j_call: TRBJ1-5
clone_size: -
d_call: -
cdr3_aa: CASSLSEQPNQPQHF
cdr3_nt: TGTGCCAGCAGTTTATCGGAGCAGCCCAATCAGCCCCAGCATTTT

v_call: TRBV18
j_call: TRBJ1-5
clone_size: -
d_call: -
cdr3_aa: CASSPAIDQPQHF
cdr3_nt: TGTGCCAGCTCACCAGCGATCGATCAGCCCCAGCATTTT

v_call: TRBV6-1
j_call: TRBJ1-1
clone_size: few
d_call: TRBD1
cdr3_aa: CASRVGTAEAFF
cdr3_nt: TGTGCCAGCAGGGTGGGGACAGCTGAAGCTTTCTTT

v_call: TRBV10-1
j_call: TRBJ2-2
clone_size: few
d_call: TRBD1
cdr3_aa: CARDRDTGELFF
cdr3_nt: TGCGCCAGGGACAGGGACACCGGGGAGCTGTTTTTT

v_call: TRBV27
j_call: TRBJ2-7
clone_size: -
d_call: -
cdr3_aa: CASSWLRSGEQYF
cdr3_nt: TGTGCCAGCAGTTGGTTAAGGTCGGGCGAGCAGTACTTC